These T cell receptor beta chains were read from a single sample in a study of blood T cell repertoires in COVID-19. Sequenced by immunoSEQ multiplex PCR; TCRdb stores in-frame clones only, minus some. The sample consists of some 57,000 clones, 89% of them appearing once. Input material: peripheral blood. Receptors originate from a man aged 60 to 69 with acute or convalescent COVID-19. The CDR3 runs from the conserved cysteine through the conserved F or W. Only some rows state a clone size, as once, few, many or a class for expanded clones.

-,TRBV7-9,TRBJ1-6,CASSNSGGNSPLHF
-,TRBV2,TRBJ1-2,CASSQQGAPTYGYTF
-,TRBV6-6,TRBJ2-7,CASSYERASEGYEQYF
-,TRBV5-1,TRBJ1-5,CASSLDGQNQPQHF
medium-sized,TRBV5-4,TRBJ2-7,CASSPSGTGFRQEQYF
-,TRBV12-3/TRBV12-4,TRBJ1-5,CASSLGRKGPQHF
-,TRBV7-9,TRBJ2-6,CASSLGQGGRTGANVLTF
-,TRBV12-3/TRBV12-4,TRBJ1-5,CASRFGQTQPQHF
-,TRBV24-1,TRBJ2-5,CATSDLLAPDGETQYF
-,TRBV4-2,TRBJ2-2,CASSRRRSGANTGELFF
-,TRBV6-4,TRBJ1-5,CATILTGDSIQPQHF
once,TRBV19,TRBJ1-2,CASCSLSGSYGYTF
-,TRBV27,TRBJ2-7,CASSFGRTYEQYF
-,TRBV5-4,TRBJ2-1,CASSLGGGVHNEQFF
once,TRBV24-1,TRBJ2-5,CATGDRGETQYF
-,TRBV3-1/TRBV3-2,TRBJ2-3,CAAASTDTQYF
-,TRBV3-1/TRBV3-2,TRBJ1-3,CASSQGRNTIYF
-,TRBV19,TRBJ1-6,CASRSGDWEGSPLHF
-,TRBV5-1,TRBJ1-1,CASSRGHPMNTEAFF
-,TRBV29-1,TRBJ1-1,CSVAPGGLLTEAFF
once,TRBV21-1,TRBJ1-6,CASRQDRVQIFGSYNSPLHF
-,TRBV27,TRBJ2-1,CASKIGGPNEQFF
-,TRBV14,TRBJ1-1,CASSQGWLNAFF
-,TRBV7-2,TRBJ1-2,CASSLVRGSYYGYTF
-,TRBV6-5,TRBJ2-5,CASTRRGEGETQYF
-,TRBV7-9,TRBJ1-1,CASSPKNTEAFF
-,TRBV5-4,TRBJ2-1,CASSLVRDYNEQFF
-,TRBV3-1/TRBV3-2,TRBJ2-2,CASSHRSLQGFIGELFF
-,TRBV7-8,TRBJ2-7,CASSLRPTGFYEQYF
-,TRBV2,TRBJ2-1,CASSVFGPGASGEQFF
-,TRBV2,TRBJ1-1,CAAGEAFF
-,TRBV6-1,TRBJ1-2,CASSEALRTYGYTF
few,TRBV5-1,TRBJ2-7,CASSLMTGGVHEQYF